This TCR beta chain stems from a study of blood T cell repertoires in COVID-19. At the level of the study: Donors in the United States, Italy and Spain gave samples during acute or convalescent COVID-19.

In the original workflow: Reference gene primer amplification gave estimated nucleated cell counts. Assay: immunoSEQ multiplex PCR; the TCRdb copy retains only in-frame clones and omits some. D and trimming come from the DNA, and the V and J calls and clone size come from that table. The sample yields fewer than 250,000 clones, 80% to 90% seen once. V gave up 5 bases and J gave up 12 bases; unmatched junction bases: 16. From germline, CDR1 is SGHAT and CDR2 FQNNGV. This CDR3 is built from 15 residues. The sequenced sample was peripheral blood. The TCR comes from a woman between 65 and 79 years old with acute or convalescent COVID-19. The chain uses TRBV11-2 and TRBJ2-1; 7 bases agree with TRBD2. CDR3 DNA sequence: TGTGCCAGCAGCCCCCGATTGGACGGGGACTATTTGCAGTTCTTC. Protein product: CASSPRLDGDYLQFF. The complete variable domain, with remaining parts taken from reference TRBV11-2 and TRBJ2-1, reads EAGVAQSPRYKIIEKRQSVAFWCNPISGHATLYWYQQILGQGPKLLIQFQNNGVVDDSQLPKDRFSAERLKGVDSTLKIQPAKLEDSAVYLCASSPRLDGDYLQFFGPGTRLTVL.